Listed here are 32 T cell receptor beta chains from one sample, sequenced in a study of blood T cell repertoires in COVID-19. The method was immunoSEQ multiplex PCR; TCRdb's version includes in-frame clones alone and lacks a portion of them. Of about 190,000 clones in the sample, around 90% were seen once. The sample comprised peripheral blood. The receptor set was obtained from a man aged 45-65 years with acute or convalescent COVID-19.

This chain links TRBV6-1 with TRBJ2-7; 11 positions match TRBD2. V was clipped by 1 base and J by 5 bases; unmatched bases: 7. Per germline, CDR1 MNHNS and CDR2 SASEGT. The CDR3 covers 16 residues. CDR3 region: CASSEGGSGRAHEQYF. The CDR3 coding sequence is TGTGCCAGCAGTGAAGGCGGTAGCGGGAGGGCCCACGAGCAGTACTTC.

The chain carries TRBV7-2 and TRBJ1-2; 9 bases agree with TRBD1. The CDR3 loop spans 15 amino acids. CDR1 and CDR2 from the germline V gene are SGHTA and FQGNSA. After removal of 3 bases from V and 4 bases from J, the junction contained 6 bases not matched to a gene. CDR3 DNA sequence: TGTGCCAGCAGCTTCACAGGGGGCCCAAGCTATGGCTACACCTTC. Amino acid sequence: CASSFTGGPSYGYTF. The variable domain in full, completed from reference TRBV7-2 and TRBJ1-2, reads GAGVSQSPSNKVTEKGKDVELRCDPISGHTALYWYRQSLGQGLEFLIYFQGNSAPDKSGLPSDRFSAERTGGSVSTLTIQRTQQEDSAVYLCASSFTGGPSYGYTFGSGTRLTVV.

This clone occurred once. The V and J genes are TRBV11-1 and TRBJ2-2; D is perhaps TRBD2 (6 bases). The CDR3 consists of 14 residues. The germline gives CDR1 SGHAT, CDR2 FQDESV (reference sequence). V was shortened by 3 bases and J by 6 bases, with 11 bases between the two germline ends. The CDR3 DNA reads TGTGCCAGCAGCTTTTCTAGCGCAGCCGGGGAGCTGTTTTTT. Amino acid sequence: CASSFSSAAGELFF.

CDR3 sequence reads: CATSRERFNEQFF. In DNA, the CDR3 is TGTGCCACCAGCAGAGAGCGATTTAACGAGCAGTTCTTC. J is TRBJ2-1 and V is TRBV15; D call uncertain. The CDR3 contains 13 residues. The germline V gene encodes CDR1 LNHNV and CDR2 YYDKDF (reference sequence). Trimming cost V 0 bases and J 10 bases, with 10 bases left between them.

This clone was observed a few times. The CDR3 region has the DNA TGTGCCAGCAGGGCACGGGACAGTGGATACAATGAGCAGTTCTTC. This sequence encodes CASRARDSGYNEQFF. The genes are TRBV6-5 and TRBJ2-1, with 7 nucleotides matching TRBD1. The CDR3 runs 15 residues. The trim removed 6 bases at V and 4 bases at J, leaving 9 bases unmatched. Germline CDR1 MNHEY, CDR2 SVGAGI.

This sequence joins TRBV5-4 and TRBJ2-1, with 11 nucleotides matching TRBD2. V gave up 4 bases and J gave up 8 bases; unmatched junction bases: 8. CDR1 is SGHNT, CDR2 YYREEE, per germline (reference sequence). The CDR3 loop spans 15 amino acids. The CDR3 region has the DNA TGTGCCAGCAGCACGGGACTAGCGGTATTCGATGAGCAGTTCTTC. Its translation: CASSTGLAVFDEQFF.

The V and J genes are TRBV7-8 and TRBJ1-1; weak D call: TRBD1 (5 bases). This CDR3 spans 13 amino acids. CDR1 SGHVS and CDR2 FQNEAQ come from the germline V gene. V was pared by 1 base and J by 5 bases, with 8 bases between. CDR3 amino acids: CASSLDGATEAFF. The CDR3 DNA reads TGTGCCAGCAGCTTAGATGGGGCTACTGAAGCTTTCTTT.

V usage is TRBV27 and J usage is TRBJ2-6; 10 bases line up with TRBD1. The V gene's germline CDR1 is MNHEY and CDR2 SMNVEV (reference sequence). CDR3 size: 18 residues. Trimming at V came to 6 bases and at J to 2 bases, leaving 10 bases not matched to a gene. CDR3 DNA: TGTGCCAGCAGCCCCTGGGGGACAGGGGCGACTGGGGCCAACGTCCTGACTTTC. It translates to CASSPWGTGATGANVLTF. Using reference TRBV27 and TRBJ2-6 for the parts outside the CDR3, the full variable domain is EAQVTQNPRYLITVTGKKLTVTCSQNMNHEYMSWYRQDPGLGLRQIYYSMNVEVTDKGDVPEGYKVSRKEKRNFPLILESPSPNQTSLYFCASSPWGTGATGANVLTFGAGSRLTVL.

This clone is a singleton in its sample. The chain is built from TRBV5-1 and TRBJ2-2; no reliable D call. The germline gives CDR1 SGHRS, CDR2 YFSETQ. There are 14 residues in the CDR3. The ends were cut back, 2 bases at V and 1 base at J, with 6 bases in the middle. The CDR3 here is CASSFSGNTGELFF. CDR3 nucleotides: TGCGCCAGCAGCTTTTCAGGGAACACCGGGGAGCTGTTTTTT.

The V and J genes are TRBV24-1 and TRBJ2-5; D perhaps matches TRBD2 (5 bases). Between the trimmed V and J ends, which lost 0 bases and 5 bases, there was a span of 15 bases. Germline V gives CDR1 KGHDR, CDR2 SFDVKD. The CDR3 has 16 amino acids. This CDR3 is CATSDLDTRAGETQYF. The CDR3 region has the DNA TGTGCCACCAGTGATTTGGACACTAGGGCCGGGGAGACCCAGTACTTC.

This chain links TRBV7-9 with TRBJ1-2, with D unresolved. Trimming shortened V by 5 bases and J by 3 bases, and 16 bases separated the two germline ends. The V gene's germline CDR1 is SEHNR and CDR2 FQNEAQ (reference sequence). The CDR3 sequence is 15 residues long. The CDR3: CASSPPRHSDYGYTF. As DNA, the CDR3 is TGTGCCAGCAGCCCCCCCCGACATAGTGACTATGGCTACACCTTC.

The chain employs TRBV6-5 and TRBJ1-1; D is unresolved. V lost 10 bases to trimming and J lost 5 bases, with 14 bases between them. CDR3 length: 12 amino acids. Germline CDR1 and CDR2: MNHEY and SVGAGI. This CDR3 is CATSLRMTEAFF. The CDR3 DNA reads as TGTGCCACCTCCCTGAGGATGACTGAAGCTTTCTTT.

The chain links TRBV25-1 to TRBJ2-1; 7 bases match TRBD2. The germline V gene has CDR1 MGHDK and CDR2 SYGVNS. Unmatched junction bases numbered 5, after V lost 6 bases and J lost 6 bases. This CDR3 has 13 residues. The CDR3 bases are TGTGCCAGCAGCGACGGGACTATCAATGAGCAGTTCTTC. This encodes CASSDGTINEQFF.

The genes are TRBV19 and TRBJ2-6; a possible D gene is TRBD1 (6 bases). Trimming left V 5 bases short and J 2 bases short, with 19 bases between. Germline assignment: CDR1 LNHDA and CDR2 SQIVND (reference sequence). There are 18 residues in the CDR3. The CDR3 region has the DNA TGTGCCAGTAGTGCGGAGGACAGCTGGGTCGCTGGGGCCAACGTCCTGACTTTC. It yields the protein CASSAEDSWVAGANVLTF.

The chain carries TRBV19 and TRBJ2-2, with 8 bases identical to TRBD1. Trimming took 7 bases from V and 1 from J; bases not matched to a gene: 5. The CDR3 totals 15 residues. Germline CDR1 is LNHDA and CDR2 is SQIVND (reference sequence). DNA of the CDR3: TGTGCCAGTAATGAACAGGGGGAGAACACCGGGGAGCTGTTTTTT. It translates to CASNEQGENTGELFF.

The rearrangement links TRBV12-3 or TRBV12-4 to TRBJ1-5, with D unclear. CDR3 size: 12 residues. Trimming removed 5 bases at V and 6 bases at J, with 8 bases between. This CDR3 is CASSIHTQPQHF. The CDR3 bases are TGTGCCAGCAGTATACATACTCAGCCCCAGCATTTT.

This chain joins TRBV2 and TRBJ1-6; a possible D gene is TRBD1 (6 bases). Per germline, CDR1 SNHLY and CDR2 FYNNEI. The CDR3 runs to 15 residues. The V gene lost 2 bases and the J gene lost 7 bases, with 12 bases spanning the gap. CDR3 sequence (DNA): TGTGCCAGCAGTGAATCACAGGGATCCAATTCACCCCTCCACTTT. Translated: CASSESQGSNSPLHF. Full variable domain (outside the CDR3, taken from reference TRBV2 and TRBJ1-6): EPEVTQTPSHQVTQMGQEVILRCVPISNHLYFYWYRQILGQKVEFLVSFYNNEISEKSEIFDDQFSVERPDGSNFTLKIRSTKLEDSAMYFCASSESQGSNSPLHFGNGTRLTVT.

The chain uses TRBV4-3 and TRBJ1-4; D is possibly TRBD1 (5 bases). The germline CDR1 and CDR2 sequences are LGHNA and YSLEER. The CDR3 contains 16 residues. Trimming removed 1 base at V and 7 bases at J, with 16 bases between. CDR3 coding DNA: TGCGCCAGCAGCCAAGGGGGTGTAGGGGAAGGTGAAAAACTGTTTTTT. It codes for CASSQGGVGEGEKLFF.

This chain joins TRBV6-4 and TRBJ2-3; tentatively, D is TRBD2 (5 bases). V lost 4 bases and J 3 bases, leaving 14 bases between the germline ends. This CDR3 is 15 amino acids long. Looked up from germline, CDR1 is MRHNA and CDR2 is SNTAGT. The CDR3 sequence: CASSVSGVSTDTQYF. The CDR3 nucleotides are TGTGCCAGCAGTGTCTCCGGGGTTAGTACAGATACGCAGTATTTT.

V is TRBV28 and J is TRBJ2-1; 11 bases map to TRBD2. CDR1 is MDHEN and CDR2 is SYDVKM in the germline V gene. V lost 6 bases and J lost 4; bases outside the gene matches: 8. The CDR3 is 16 amino acids. DNA for the CDR3: TGTGCCAGCAGCCCTACCGGGACTAGCGGATACAATGAGCAGTTCTTC. Amino acids: CASSPTGTSGYNEQFF.

V usage is TRBV7-2 and J usage is TRBJ1-2; D call uncertain. Germline assignment: CDR1 SGHTA and CDR2 FQGNSA. This CDR3 region has 14 residues. V was shortened by 2 bases and J by 2 bases, with 9 bases between the two germline ends. The CDR3 nucleotides read TGTGCCAGCAGCTTATCCTTCAGGAACTATGGCTACACCTTC. This translates into CASSLSFRNYGYTF.

The rearrangement links TRBV20-1 to TRBJ2-3; 8 nucleotides match TRBD2. Germline lookup yields CDR1 DFQATT and CDR2 SNEGSKA (reference sequence). This CDR3 has 14 amino acids. J gave up 5 bases and V 3 bases, and 7 bases lay outside the gene matches. The CDR3 region is CSASSGNAGDTQYF. The CDR3 nucleotides read TGCAGTGCTAGTAGCGGGAATGCAGGAGATACGCAGTATTTT.

The genes are TRBV4-1 and TRBJ2-5; 9 nucleotides align to TRBD1. The germline gives CDR1 MGHRA, CDR2 YSYEKL. Trimming removed 4 bases from V and 3 bases from J; junction bases left unmatched: 12. This CDR3 comprises 17 residues. CDR3 residues: CASSLSRDREREETQYF. The DNA of the CDR3 is TGCGCCAGCAGCCTAAGCAGGGACAGGGAGAGGGAAGAGACCCAGTACTTC.

V gene TRBV7-9 combines with J gene TRBJ1-3; D is unclear. The CDR3 consists of 15 residues. The V end lost 5 bases, the J end lost 1 base, and 12 bases lay between the germline ends. Germline V gene lookup returns CDR1 SEHNR and CDR2 FQNEAQ (reference sequence). CDR3 loop: CASSPWSGSGNTIYF. The CDR3 nucleotides read TGTGCCAGCAGCCCATGGTCAGGATCTGGAAACACCATATATTTT.

The V and J genes are TRBV3-1 (or the pseudogene TRBV3-2) and TRBJ1-1, with TRBD1 matching over 8 bases. The CDR3 has 15 amino acids. J gave up 2 bases and V 4 bases, and 6 bases lay outside the gene matches. Germline CDR1 and CDR2: LGHDT and YNNKEL (reference sequence). For the CDR3, the DNA is TGTGCCAGCAGCCCCTGGGACAGGACAAACACTGAAGCTTTCTTT. It codes for CASSPWDRTNTEAFF.

This sequence joins TRBV7-9 and TRBJ1-6; a possible D gene is TRBD1 (5 bases). V was cut by 4 bases and J by 6 bases, with 10 bases left in between. The CDR3 totals 14 residues. Germline CDR1 and CDR2: SEHNR and FQNEAQ (reference sequence). CDR3 amino acids: CASSYRNFNSPLHF. The CDR3 coding sequence is TGTGCCAGCAGCTACAGGAATTTTAATTCACCCCTCCACTTT. The whole variable domain, filled in from reference TRBV7-9 and TRBJ1-6, reads DTGVSQNPRHKITKRGQNVTFRCDPISEHNRLYWYRQTLGQGPEFLTYFQNEAQLEKSRLLSDRFSAERPKGSFSTLEIQRTEQGDSAMYLCASSYRNFNSPLHFGNGTRLTVT.

This chain joins TRBV24-1 and TRBJ2-1; TRBD2 matches at 14 bases. CDR3 size: 16 residues. Germline V lookup: CDR1 KGHDR, CDR2 SFDVKD. V gave up 9 bases and J gave up 2 bases; unmatched junction bases: 5. CDR3 loop: CATGTSGRNAYNEQFF. The CDR3 DNA reads as TGTGCCACCGGGACTAGCGGGAGAAACGCCTACAATGAGCAGTTCTTC.

The chain combines TRBV27 with TRBJ2-7, with 12 nucleotides matching TRBD2. J was trimmed by 7 bases and V by 4 bases; bases with no gene match: 8. CDR3 size: 15 residues. Germline-derived CDR1 and CDR2 are MNHEY and SMNVEV (reference sequence). CDR3 loop: CASSSLAGGPYEQYF. The CDR3 region has the DNA TGTGCCAGCAGTTCGCTAGCGGGAGGGCCTTATGAGCAGTACTTC.

The chain uses TRBV5-1 and TRBJ2-2; TRBD1 aligns across 8 bases. This CDR3 is built from 14 residues. The V and J ends lost 4 bases and 6 bases, in that order; junction bases with no gene match: 5. Germline CDR1 and CDR2: SGHRS and YFSETQ. This chain's CDR3 is CASSPDREAGELFF. The CDR3 DNA sequence: TGCGCCAGCAGCCCGGACAGGGAAGCCGGGGAGCTGTTTTTT. The full variable domain, its missing parts supplied by reference TRBV5-1 and TRBJ2-2, is KAGVTQTPRYLIKTRGQQVTLSCSPISGHRSVSWYQQTPGQGLQFLFEYFSETQRNKGNFPGRFSGRQFSNSRSEMNVSTLELGDSALYLCASSPDREAGELFFGEGSRLTVL.

The chain recombines TRBV7-9 with TRBJ1-4, with a weak D call TRBD1 (6 bases). CDR1 SEHNR and CDR2 FQNEAQ come from the germline V gene (reference sequence). The CDR3 loop spans 16 amino acids. Trimming removed 3 bases from V and 3 bases from J, with 14 bases in between. CDR3 in DNA: TGTGCCAGCAGCTTCTACCAACAGGGACCTAATGAAAAACTGTTTTTT. This codes for CASSFYQQGPNEKLFF.

V usage is TRBV6-5 and J usage is TRBJ2-3; tentatively, D is TRBD2 (6 bases). CDR3 length: 14 residues. Germline CDR1 MNHEY, CDR2 SVGAGI. Trimming left V 11 bases short and J 4 bases short, with 19 bases between. This CDR3 reads CAGSTAGTPDTQYF. DNA of the CDR3: TGTGCCGGGTCGACGGCGGGAACGCCAGATACGCAGTATTTT.

The rearrangement joins TRBV3-1 (or the pseudogene TRBV3-2) to TRBJ1-1; D remains unclear. This CDR3 has 13 residues. V lost 4 bases to trimming and J lost 5 bases, with 11 bases between them. CDR1 LGHDT and CDR2 YNNKEL come from the germline V gene (reference sequence). CDR3 DNA sequence: TGTGCCAGCAGCCCCCGAAGAGGGACTGAAGCTTTCTTT. It yields the protein CASSPRRGTEAFF.